The source of this TCR beta chain is a study of a mutant IDH1 vaccine in newly diagnosed glioma. Time point denoted: week 11, during vaccination. Vaccination comprised doses that each held 300 ug of mutant IDH1 20-mer peptide, plus topical imiquimod. Concerning this clone: The antigen is not known.

CDR3 size: 13 residues. The V end was cut by 7 bases, the J end by 3 bases, with 10 bases between. The V gene's germline CDR1 is SNHLY and CDR2 FYNNEI. Only in-frame clones appear in the TCRdb table, and some are missing; sequencing was by immunoSEQ multiplex PCR. This sample carries roughly 57,000 clones, 89% of them seen once, and the ten largest clones take 1.5% to 2.5%. The specimen was PBMCs, collected from a glioma patient whose treatment included an IDH1 peptide vaccine. This TCR came from a man in his forties with glioma. V and J are TRBV2 and TRBJ2-1; D gene uncertain. CDR3 sequence: CASNKGYYNEQFF. The CDR3 nucleotides read TGTGCCAGCAACAAAGGGTACTACAATGAGCAGTTCTTC.